This is a list of T cell receptor beta chains from one sample in a study of T cell responses to AZD1222 COVID-19 vaccine. The repertoire was sequenced with immunoSEQ multiplex PCR; TCRdb's copy has only in-frame clones and lacks some. Here the sample spans 70,000 or so clones, around 90% being singletons. Material: peripheral blood, obtained on day 0 of AZD1222 vaccination. The receptor set was obtained from an adult in good health. The conserved cysteine and the conserved F or W are not part of the CDR3 here.

V gene: TRBV7-2; CDR3 protein: ASSLFQETQY
V gene: TRBV14; CDR3 protein: ASSRLRDNSYEQY
V gene: TRBV27; CDR3 protein: ASRSVGLGVMNEKLF
V gene: TRBV7-9; CDR3 protein: ASDPGALLSTDTQY
V gene: TRBV2; CDR3 protein: ASSRDAGRDQPQH
V gene: TRBV5-8; CDR3 protein: ASSFGQTENEKLF
V gene: TRBV6-1; CDR3 protein: ASSDRTGGVTEAF
V gene: TRBV19; CDR3 protein: ASSIAASGQYGYT
V gene: TRBV6-6; CDR3 protein: ASSNPRDRGSPLH
V gene: TRBV20-1; CDR3 protein: SATRDGQAF
V gene: TRBV24-1; CDR3 protein: ATSDFGIDTQY
V gene: TRBV3-1/TRBV3-2; CDR3 protein: ASSQVSGLAKNIQY
V gene: TRBV18; CDR3 protein: ASSPDSSGYNEQF
V gene: TRBV19; CDR3 protein: ASSVRDGEDT
V gene: TRBV7-2; CDR3 protein: ASSLEVGRQPQH
V gene: TRBV27; CDR3 protein: ASRTLNQPQH
V gene: TRBV7-9; CDR3 protein: ASSLAPGQGFWDTQY
V gene: TRBV7-8; CDR3 protein: ASSFRHPNTEAF
V gene: TRBV7-9; CDR3 protein: ASSLADGGRRGEQF
V gene: TRBV29-1; CDR3 protein: SVGSDMNTEAF
V gene: TRBV5-8; CDR3 protein: ASSHMRDRGPGNTIY
V gene: TRBV2; CDR3 protein: ASSEYGGRNEKLF
V gene: TRBV3-1/TRBV3-2; CDR3 protein: ASSQGSYNSPLH
V gene: TRBV7-8; CDR3 protein: ASSLAPDGPGGYT
V gene: TRBV15; CDR3 protein: ATSRGLAGGDVGSRAF
V gene: TRBV19; CDR3 protein: ASSMGWGQPQH
V gene: TRBV10-3; CDR3 protein: ASRDPANYGYT
V gene: TRBV5-4; CDR3 protein: ASSFLNTGELF
V gene: TRBV7-9; CDR3 protein: ASSFKLTGGSTDTQY
V gene: TRBV28; CDR3 protein: AAGQAGVGTQY
V gene: TRBV6-4; CDR3 protein: ASSPQTGSILF
V gene: TRBV7-2; CDR3 protein: ASSLRRGDQPQH
V gene: TRBV6-1; CDR3 protein: ASSGPGTGGRSQPQH
V gene: TRBV30; CDR3 protein: ACRSGGALAKNIQY
V gene: TRBV11-2; CDR3 protein: ASTPGGGRSSTDTQY
V gene: TRBV4-1; CDR3 protein: ASRAGTGKSEQY
V gene: TRBV19; CDR3 protein: ASSITGPGELF
V gene: TRBV5-1; CDR3 protein: ASSLGAGETYEQY
V gene: TRBV30; CDR3 protein: AWSDSYTEAF
V gene: TRBV29-1; CDR3 protein: SVPSGGSTGELF
V gene: TRBV6-5; CDR3 protein: ASSYSRAAAEAF
V gene: TRBV18; CDR3 protein: ASSPGAGGPDSWDTQY
V gene: TRBV28; CDR3 protein: ASSLSPQEQETQY
V gene: TRBV5-6; CDR3 protein: ASSFSDRVLGYT
V gene: TRBV3-1/TRBV3-2; CDR3 protein: ASSGGVRNTGELF
V gene: TRBV4-1; CDR3 protein: ASSPGRAVLNTEAF
V gene: TRBV9; CDR3 protein: ASSVMGSGEQY
V gene: TRBV30; CDR3 protein: AWSSETGNTIY